Here is one TCR beta chain with its context. This record comes from a study of long-term antiretroviral therapy in people with HIV. The V gene's germline CDR1 is MNHEY and CDR2 SMNVEV (reference sequence). V lost 3 bases and J lost 2, with 5 bases in between. The CDR3 runs to 13 residues. The libraries were made with immunoSEQ v3.0 at survey level. TCRdb's copy holds only in-frame clones and misses some; the assay was immunoSEQ multiplex PCR. This table holds under 45,000 clones, nearly 95% found once. The source material was unsorted PBMCs, sampled around 5 years after starting antiretroviral therapy. The sequence was collected from a woman aged 50 to 65 with HIV. V is TRBV27 and J is TRBJ2-1; D not certain. CDR3 in DNA: TGTGCCAGCAGTTTTGGCCCCTACAATGAGCAGTTCTTC. It encodes CASSFGPYNEQFF.